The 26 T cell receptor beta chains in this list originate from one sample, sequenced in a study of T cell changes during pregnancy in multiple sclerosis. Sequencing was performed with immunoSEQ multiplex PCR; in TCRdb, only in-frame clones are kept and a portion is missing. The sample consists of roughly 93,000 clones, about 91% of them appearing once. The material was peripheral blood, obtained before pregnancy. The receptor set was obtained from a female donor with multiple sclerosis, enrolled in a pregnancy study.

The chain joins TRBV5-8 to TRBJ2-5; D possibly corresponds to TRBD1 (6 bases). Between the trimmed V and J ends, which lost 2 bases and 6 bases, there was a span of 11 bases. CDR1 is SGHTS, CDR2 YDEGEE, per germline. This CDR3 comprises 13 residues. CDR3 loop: CASSFPRGKTQYF. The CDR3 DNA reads TGTGCCAGCAGCTTCCCCAGGGGCAAGACCCAGTACTTC.

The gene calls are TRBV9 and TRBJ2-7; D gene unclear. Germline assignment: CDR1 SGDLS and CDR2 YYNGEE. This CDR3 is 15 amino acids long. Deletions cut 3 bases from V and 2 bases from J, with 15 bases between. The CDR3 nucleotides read TGTGCCAGCAGCGATGGGCCTTTTGCCACCTACGAGCAGTACTTC. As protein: CASSDGPFATYEQYF. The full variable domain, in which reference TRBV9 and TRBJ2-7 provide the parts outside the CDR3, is DSGVTQTPKHLITATGQRVTLRCSPRSGDLSVYWYQQSLDQGLQFLIQYYNGEERAKGNILERFSAQQFPDLHSELNLSSLELGDSALYFCASSDGPFATYEQYFGPGTRLTVT.

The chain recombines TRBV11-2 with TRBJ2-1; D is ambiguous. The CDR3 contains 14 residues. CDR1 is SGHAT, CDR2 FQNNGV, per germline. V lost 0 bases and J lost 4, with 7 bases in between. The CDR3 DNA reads TGTGCCAGCAGCTTAGATCTAAGATACAATGAGCAGTTCTTC. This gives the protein CASSLDLRYNEQFF.

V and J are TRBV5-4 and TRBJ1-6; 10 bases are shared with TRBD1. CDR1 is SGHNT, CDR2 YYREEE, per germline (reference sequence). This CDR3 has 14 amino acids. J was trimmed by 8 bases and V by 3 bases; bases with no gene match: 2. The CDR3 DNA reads TGTGCCAGCAGCTCGGGACAGGGGTATTCACCCCTCCACTTT. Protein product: CASSSGQGYSPLHF.

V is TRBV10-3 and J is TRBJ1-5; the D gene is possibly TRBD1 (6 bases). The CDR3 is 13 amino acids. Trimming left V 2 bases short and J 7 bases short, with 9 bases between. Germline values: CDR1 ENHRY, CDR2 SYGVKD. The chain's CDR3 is CAISETQGQPQHF. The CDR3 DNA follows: TGTGCCATCAGTGAGACACAGGGACAGCCCCAGCATTTT.

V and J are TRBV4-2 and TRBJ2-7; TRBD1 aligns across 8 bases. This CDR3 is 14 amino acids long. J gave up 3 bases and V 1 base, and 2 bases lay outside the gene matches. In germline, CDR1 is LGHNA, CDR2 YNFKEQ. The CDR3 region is CASSQGTGIYEQYF. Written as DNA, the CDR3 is TGTGCCAGCAGCCAAGGGACAGGGATCTACGAGCAGTACTTC.

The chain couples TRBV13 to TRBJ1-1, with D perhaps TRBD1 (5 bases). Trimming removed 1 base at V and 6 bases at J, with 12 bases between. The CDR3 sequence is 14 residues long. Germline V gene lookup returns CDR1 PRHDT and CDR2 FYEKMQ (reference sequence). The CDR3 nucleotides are TGTGCCAGCAGCTTAGAAACAGGATGGCCTGAAGCTTTCTTT. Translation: CASSLETGWPEAFF. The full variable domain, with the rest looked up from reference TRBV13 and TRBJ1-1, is AAGVIQSPRHLIKEKRETATLKCYPIPRHDTVYWYQQGPGQDPQFLISFYEKMQSDKGSIPDRFSAQQFSDYHSELNMSSLELGDSALYFCASSLETGWPEAFFGQGTRLTVV.

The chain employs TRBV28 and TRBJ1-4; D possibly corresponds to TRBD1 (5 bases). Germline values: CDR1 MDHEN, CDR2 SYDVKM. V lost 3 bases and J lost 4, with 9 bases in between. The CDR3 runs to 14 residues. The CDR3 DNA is TGTGCCAGCAGTTTTAGCAGGGTTAATGAAAAACTGTTTTTT. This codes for CASSFSRVNEKLFF.

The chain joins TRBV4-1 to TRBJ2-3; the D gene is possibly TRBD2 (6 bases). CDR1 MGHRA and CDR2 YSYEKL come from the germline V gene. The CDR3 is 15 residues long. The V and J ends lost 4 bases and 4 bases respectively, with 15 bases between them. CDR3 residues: CASSPGTSESDTQYF. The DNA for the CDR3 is TGCGCCAGCAGCCCAGGGACTTCGGAGTCAGATACGCAGTATTTT.

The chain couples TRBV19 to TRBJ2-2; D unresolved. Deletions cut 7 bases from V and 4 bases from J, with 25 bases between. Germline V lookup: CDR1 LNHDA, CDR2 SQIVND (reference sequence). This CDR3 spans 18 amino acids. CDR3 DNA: TGTGCCAGTACCCTCGGTGAGGCATTTTTGACTCCCACCGGGGAGCTGTTTTTT. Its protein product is CASTLGEAFLTPTGELFF. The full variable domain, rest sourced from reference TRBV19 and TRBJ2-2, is DGGITQSPKYLFRKEGQNVTLSCEQNLNHDAMYWYRQDPGQGLRLIYYSQIVNDFQKGDIAEGYSVSREKKESFPLTVTSAQKNPTAFYLCASTLGEAFLTPTGELFFGEGSRLTVL.

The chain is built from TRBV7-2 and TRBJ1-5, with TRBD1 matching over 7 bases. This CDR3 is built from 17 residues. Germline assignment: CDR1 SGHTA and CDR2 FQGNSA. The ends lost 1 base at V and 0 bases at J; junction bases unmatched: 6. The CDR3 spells CASSLGRGTVSNQPQHF. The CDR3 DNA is TGTGCCAGCAGCTTAGGCCGCGGGACAGTTAGCAATCAGCCCCAGCATTTT.

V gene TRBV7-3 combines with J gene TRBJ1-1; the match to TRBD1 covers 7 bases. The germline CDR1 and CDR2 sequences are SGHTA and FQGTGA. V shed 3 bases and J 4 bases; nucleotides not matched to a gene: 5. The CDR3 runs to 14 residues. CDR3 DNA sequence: TGTGCCAGCAGCTTGGAGGGGGCGTCCACTGAAGCTTTCTTT. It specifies CASSLEGASTEAFF.

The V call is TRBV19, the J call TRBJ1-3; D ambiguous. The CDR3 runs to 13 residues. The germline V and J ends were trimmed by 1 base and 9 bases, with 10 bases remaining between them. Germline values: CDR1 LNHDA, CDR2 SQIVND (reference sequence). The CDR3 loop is CASSIVGSSTIYF. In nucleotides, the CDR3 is TGTGCCAGTAGTATAGTGGGGAGTTCCACCATATATTTT.

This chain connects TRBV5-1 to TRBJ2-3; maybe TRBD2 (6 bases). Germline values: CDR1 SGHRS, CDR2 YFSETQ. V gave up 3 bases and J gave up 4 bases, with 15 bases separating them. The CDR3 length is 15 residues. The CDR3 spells CASSWKGGIADTQYF. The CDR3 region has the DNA TGCGCCAGCAGCTGGAAGGGCGGGATCGCAGATACGCAGTATTTT.

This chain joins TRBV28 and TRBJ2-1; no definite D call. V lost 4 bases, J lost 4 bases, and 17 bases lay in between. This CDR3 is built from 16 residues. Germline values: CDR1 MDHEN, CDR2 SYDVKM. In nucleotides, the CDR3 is TGTGCCAGCAGTTCCCCCGGCCTAGGAAGATACAATGAGCAGTTCTTC. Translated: CASSSPGLGRYNEQFF.

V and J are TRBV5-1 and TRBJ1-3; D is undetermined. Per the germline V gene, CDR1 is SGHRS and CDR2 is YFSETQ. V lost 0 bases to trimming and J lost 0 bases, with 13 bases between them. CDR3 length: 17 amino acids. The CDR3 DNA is TGCGCCAGCAGCTTGGAACCCAGCGCTACCTCTGGAAACACCATATATTTT. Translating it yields CASSLEPSATSGNTIYF.

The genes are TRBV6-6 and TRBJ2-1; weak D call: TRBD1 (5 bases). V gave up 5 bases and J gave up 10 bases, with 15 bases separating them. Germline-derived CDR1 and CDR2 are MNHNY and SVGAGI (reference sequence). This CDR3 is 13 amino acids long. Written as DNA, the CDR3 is TGTGCCAGCAGTCTCACAGGAGAAGGGGAGCAGTTCTTC. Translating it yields CASSLTGEGEQFF.

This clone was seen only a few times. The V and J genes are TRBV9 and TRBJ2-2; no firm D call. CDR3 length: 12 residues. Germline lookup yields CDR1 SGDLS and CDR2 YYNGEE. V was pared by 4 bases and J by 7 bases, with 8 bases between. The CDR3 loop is CASSPYNGELFF. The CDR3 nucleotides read TGTGCCAGCAGCCCTTATAACGGGGAGCTGTTTTTT.

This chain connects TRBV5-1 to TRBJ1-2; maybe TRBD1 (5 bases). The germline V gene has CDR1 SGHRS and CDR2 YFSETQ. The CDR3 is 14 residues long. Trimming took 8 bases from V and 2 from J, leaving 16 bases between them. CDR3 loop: CASSDRGENYGYTF. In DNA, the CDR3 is TGCGCCAGTTCCGATCGGGGGGAGAACTATGGCTACACCTTC.

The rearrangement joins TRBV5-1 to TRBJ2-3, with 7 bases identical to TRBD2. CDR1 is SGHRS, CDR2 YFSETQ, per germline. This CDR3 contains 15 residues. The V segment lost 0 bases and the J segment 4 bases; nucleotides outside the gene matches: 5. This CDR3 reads CASSLATSFSDTQYF. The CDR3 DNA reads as TGCGCCAGCAGCTTGGCGACTAGCTTTTCAGATACGCAGTATTTT.

The CDR3 nucleotides read TGTGCCAGCAGCCTGGGACTAGCGGGAGGTAATACGCAGTATTTT. It yields the protein CASSLGLAGGNTQYF. The rearrangement uses TRBV5-8 and TRBJ2-3, with TRBD2 matching 15 bases. There are 15 residues in the CDR3. V was clipped by 4 bases and J by 7 bases; unmatched bases: 4. Germline CDR1 reads SGHTS; CDR2 reads YDEGEE.

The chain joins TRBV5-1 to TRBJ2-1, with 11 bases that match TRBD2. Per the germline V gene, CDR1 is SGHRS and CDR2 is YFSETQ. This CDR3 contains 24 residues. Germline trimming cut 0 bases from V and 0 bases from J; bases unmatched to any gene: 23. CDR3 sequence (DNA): TGCGCCAGCAGCTTGGCCCAGACTAGCGGGACCATTAGCCGCCGAACGGGCTCCTACAATGAGCAGTTCTTC. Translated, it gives CASSLAQTSGTISRRTGSYNEQFF.

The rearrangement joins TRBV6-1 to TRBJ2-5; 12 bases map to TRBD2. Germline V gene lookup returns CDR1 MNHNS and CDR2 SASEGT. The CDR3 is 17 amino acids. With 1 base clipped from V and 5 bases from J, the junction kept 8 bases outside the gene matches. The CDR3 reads CASSEDPSGGARETQYF. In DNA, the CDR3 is TGTGCCAGCAGTGAAGACCCTAGCGGGGGGGCAAGGGAGACCCAGTACTTC.

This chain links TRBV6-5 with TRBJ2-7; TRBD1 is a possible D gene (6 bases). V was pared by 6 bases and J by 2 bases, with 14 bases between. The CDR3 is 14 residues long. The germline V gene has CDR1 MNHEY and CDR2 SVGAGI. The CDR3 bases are TGTGCCAGCAGAGGATCCGGACAGCCCTACGAGCAGTACTTC. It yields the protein CASRGSGQPYEQYF.

CDR3 coding DNA: TGTGCCAGTAGTATTACCGGGACAGACCTAGAGACCCAGTACTTC. Protein: CASSITGTDLETQYF. The chain joins TRBV19 to TRBJ2-5; 7 bases are a match to TRBD1. The CDR3 is 15 amino acids. The trim removed 3 bases at V and 4 bases at J, leaving 8 bases unmatched. Germline CDR1 and CDR2: LNHDA and SQIVND (reference sequence).

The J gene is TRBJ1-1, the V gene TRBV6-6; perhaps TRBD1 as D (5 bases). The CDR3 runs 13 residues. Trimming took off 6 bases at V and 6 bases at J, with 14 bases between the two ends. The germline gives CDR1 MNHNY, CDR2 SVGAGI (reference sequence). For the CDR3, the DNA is TGTGCCAGCAGCCACGGGGGGTCTCCTGAAGCTTTCTTT. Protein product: CASSHGGSPEAFF.